Listed here are 24 T cell receptor beta chains from one sample, sequenced in a study of T cell repertoires in cytomegalovirus infection. Their specific antigens are unknown. TCRdb reprocessed the reads via MiXCR and lists one record per CDR3 protein. The sample has some 940,000 distinct CDR3 sequences; approximately 33% are singletons. The source material was cultured CD8+ T cells from PBMCs, sampled from culture after CMV antigen stimulation. The receptors shown here come from a human donor in good health (CMV status not recorded). Some clones in this sample may be carry-over from other donors' samples.

The rearrangement links TRBV27 to TRBJ1-4; 7 bases map to TRBD1. The V gene's germline CDR1 is MNHEY and CDR2 SMNVEV (reference sequence). Germline trimming cut 8 bases from V and 1 base from J; bases unmatched to any gene: 10. CDR3 length: 16 residues. CDR3 nucleotide sequence: TGTGCCAGCTCTTGGGGCAGGGGGAGAACTAATGAAAAACTGTTTTTT. Its protein product is CASSWGRGRTNEKLFF.

This clonotype occurred a few times. The chain recombines TRBV20-1 with TRBJ2-3; 13 bases map to TRBD2. The germline V gene has CDR1 DFQATT and CDR2 SNEGSKA (reference sequence). The J segment lost 2 bases and the V segment lost 0 bases, leaving 5 bases of the junction unmatched. CDR3 length equals 17 residues. CDR3 sequence: CSARDPGLAGVTDTQYF. CDR3 DNA sequence: TGCAGTGCTAGAGATCCCGGACTAGCGGGGGTCACAGATACGCAGTATTTT.

This clonotype was seen only a few times. The rearrangement joins TRBV28 to TRBJ1-1; no definite D call. The V end was cut by 4 bases, the J end by 2 bases, with 14 bases between. This CDR3 is 15 amino acids long. CDR1 and CDR2 (germline): MDHEN, SYDVKM. The DNA for the CDR3 is TGTGCCAGCAGTTCGAGGAAAGATATTAACACTGAAGCTTTCTTT. This codes for CASSSRKDINTEAFF.

On this clonotype itself: At one of its ends the junction is not consistent with the germline gene, which may arise from a read error. This rearrangement joins TRBV7-6 to TRBJ1-2; the match to TRBD1 covers 7 bases. Germline assignment: CDR1 SGHVS and CDR2 FNYEAQ. This CDR3 is 13 amino acids long. This CDR3 reads CVSSLATGFSYTF. CDR3 DNA sequence: TGTGTCAGCAGCTTAGCGACAGGGTTTAGCTACACCTTC.

This clonotype has a handful of counts. J is TRBJ2-1 and V is TRBV27; D gene unclear. Germline loops: CDR1 MNHEY, CDR2 SMNVEV (reference sequence). The V gene lost 4 bases and the J gene lost 4 bases, with 14 bases spanning the gap. The CDR3 length is 15 residues. The CDR3 sequence: CASSSPDDIYNEQFF. As DNA, the CDR3 is TGTGCCAGCAGTTCCCCGGACGACATTTACAATGAGCAGTTCTTC.

Note on this clonotype: The junction departs from germline at one end; a sequencing error may be responsible. In DNA, the CDR3 is TGTGTCAGCAAACTGACTAGCGGGGGAAATGAGCAGTTCTTC. Protein: CVSKLTSGGNEQFF. The chain links TRBV6-5 to TRBJ2-1; 12 nucleotides match TRBD2. Looked up from germline, CDR1 is MNHEY and CDR2 is SVGAGI. The CDR3 is 14 residues long.

V gene TRBV12-3 or TRBV12-4 combines with J gene TRBJ2-1, with D possibly TRBD2 on 5 matching bases. The CDR3 extends over 12 amino acids. Deletions cut 6 bases from V and 12 bases from J, with 15 bases between. The CDR3 here is CASRGAGSGQFF. The CDR3 DNA follows: TGTGCCAGCAGGGGTGCGGGCAGCGGGCAGTTCTTC.

Details on this clonotype: It differs at one base from a far larger clone, so likely a read error. The chain has TRBV7-2 and TRBJ2-1, with TRBD1 identical over 7 bases. CDR3 length equals 13 residues. Germline CDR1 is SGHTA and CDR2 is FQGNSA. DNA of the CDR3: TGTGCCGGCAGCTCGACAGGGTACAATGAGCAGTTCTTC. It encodes CAGSSTGYNEQFF.

In regard to this clonotype: This clone may be a read error of a much larger clone one base away. This chain uses TRBV7-6 with TRBJ1-1; D might be TRBD1 (5 bases). CDR1 and CDR2 (germline): SGHVS, FNYEAQ. The CDR3 has 15 amino acids. The CDR3 is CASSLAAGRGTKAFF. In DNA, the CDR3 is TGTGCCAGCAGCTTAGCGGCGGGAAGGGGCACTAAAGCTTTCTTT.

The chain couples TRBV28 to TRBJ2-1; D is ambiguous. The CDR3 covers 17 residues. Germline V gives CDR1 MDHEN, CDR2 SYDVKM. V dropped 3 bases and J dropped 7 bases, with 22 bases sitting between them. In DNA, the CDR3 is TGTGCCAGCAGTTTCCCGCCGGCAGCCCCCAAAACAAATGAGCAGTTCTTC. This gives the protein CASSFPPAAPKTNEQFF.

J is TRBJ2-3 and V is TRBV7-9, with 11 bases fitting TRBD1. The CDR3 is made up of 15 amino acids. Per germline, CDR1 SEHNR and CDR2 FQNEAQ (reference sequence). The trim removed 4 bases at V and 2 bases at J, leaving 2 bases unmatched. CDR3: CASSSGQGVTDTQYF. The CDR3 DNA is TGTGCCAGCAGCTCGGGACAGGGGGTCACAGATACGCAGTATTTT.

A note on this clonotype: A read error is possible here, since a much larger clone lies one base away. This sequence joins TRBV7-2 and TRBJ1-2, with 7 bases matching TRBD1. CDR3 length: 17 amino acids. In germline, CDR1 is SGHTA, CDR2 FQGNSA. The CDR3 region is CANSSTGFFSYNYGYTF. In DNA, the CDR3 is TGTGCCAACAGCTCGACAGGGTTTTTCAGTTATAACTATGGCTACACCTTC.

This clonotype was seen many times. V and J are TRBV27 and TRBJ2-1; 7 nucleotides align to TRBD1. Germline lookup yields CDR1 MNHEY and CDR2 SMNVEV (reference sequence). The CDR3 has 15 residues. After removal of 5 bases from V and 4 bases from J, the junction contained 8 bases not matched to a gene. The CDR3 is CASSQGGLPYNEQFF. DNA for the CDR3: TGTGCCAGCAGTCAAGGGGGCCTACCATACAATGAGCAGTTCTTC.

This clonotype was seen a handful of times. The genes are TRBV12-3 or TRBV12-4 and TRBJ1-5; D is uncertain. The CDR3 has 12 residues. Trimming shortened V by 4 bases and J by 16 bases, and 17 bases separated the two germline ends. The CDR3 loop reads CASSWSKLPLHF. Here the CDR3 DNA reads TGTGCCAGCAGTTGGAGTAAGTTACCCCTACATTTT.

J is TRBJ2-7 and V is TRBV5-4, with D possibly being TRBD1 or TRBD2 (5 bases each). V lost 2 bases and J 2 bases, leaving 11 bases between the germline ends. CDR1 SGHNT and CDR2 YYREEE come from the germline V gene (reference sequence). The CDR3 runs to 14 residues. The CDR3 region has the DNA TGTGCCAGCAGCTTAGGGACCACTCCCTACGAGCAGTACTTC. It specifies CASSLGTTPYEQYF.

Worth noting for this clonotype: With a much larger clone just one base away, this may be a read error. This chain uses TRBV7-6 with TRBJ2-4; TRBD1 agrees at 9 bases. This CDR3 contains 12 residues. From germline, CDR1 is SGHVS and CDR2 FNYEAQ. The CDR3 loop reads CASQGQGNIRYF. The DNA of the CDR3 is TGTGCCAGCCAAGGACAGGGGAACATTCGGTACTTC.

The chain combines TRBV7-9 with TRBJ2-7; D possibly corresponds to TRBD1 (6 bases). Trimming took off 1 base at V and 2 bases at J, with 9 bases between the two ends. The CDR3 length is 14 residues. Germline V gene data show CDR1 as SEHNR and CDR2 as FQNEAQ (reference sequence). The CDR3 sequence is CASSLGDTAYEQYF. The DNA of the CDR3 is TGTGCCAGCAGCTTAGGGGACACCGCCTACGAGCAGTACTTC.

The table lists this clonotype with a few counts. Compared with germline, one end of the junction differs, possibly owing to a read error. The rearrangement uses TRBV7-6 and TRBJ2-4; 14 nucleotides agree with TRBD2. The CDR3 covers 15 residues. The germline V gene encodes CDR1 SGHVS and CDR2 FNYEAQ. For the CDR3, the DNA is TGTGCCAGCAGCTTAGGCCCGACTAGCGGGGGGGCCGGGTTCTTC. Protein sequence: CASSLGPTSGGAGFF. Complete variable domain (other parts from reference TRBV7-6 and TRBJ2-4): GAGVSQSPRYKVTKRGQDVALRCDPISGHVSLYWYRQALGQGPEFLTYFNYEAQQDKSGLPNDRFSAERPEGSISTLTIQRTEQRDSAMYRCASSLGPTSGGAGFFGAGTRLSVL.

This clonotype was detected many times. The chain links TRBV7-6 to TRBJ2-3, with 9 bases matching TRBD2. CDR1 is SGHVS, CDR2 FNYEAQ, per germline. CDR3 size: 16 residues. Losses at the gene ends were 1 base for V and 0 bases for J; bases not matched to a gene: 2. This CDR3 is CASSLGAGGSTDTQYF. CDR3 in DNA: TGTGCCAGCAGCTTAGGAGCGGGGGGTAGCACAGATACGCAGTATTTT.

This sequence joins TRBV6-6 and TRBJ1-5; D perhaps matches TRBD1 (6 bases). V lost 5 bases and J lost 5, with 13 bases in between. The CDR3 is 14 amino acids. Germline CDR1 reads MNHNY; CDR2 reads SVGAGI (reference sequence). The DNA of the CDR3 is TGTGCCAGCAGTCGGGGGCAGAGGGATCAGCCCCAGCATTTT. The encoded protein is CASSRGQRDQPQHF.

The V and J genes are TRBV4-2 and TRBJ2-5; a possible D gene is TRBD1 (5 bases). The germline gives CDR1 LGHNA, CDR2 YNFKEQ. This CDR3 has 15 amino acids. V was trimmed by 4 bases and J by 1 base, leaving 13 bases between them. The CDR3: CASSLSAGRQETQYF. DNA for the CDR3: TGTGCCAGCAGCCTCTCGGCAGGGCGCCAAGAGACCCAGTACTTC.

The chain uses TRBV7-2 and TRBJ2-2; weak D call: TRBD1 (6 bases). V was trimmed by 7 bases and J by 8 bases, leaving 14 bases between them. This CDR3 spans 13 amino acids. The germline CDR1 and CDR2 sequences are SGHTA and FQGNSA. Written as DNA, the CDR3 is TGTGCCAGCACCGAACAGGGAGTGGGGGAGCTGTTTTTT. This sequence encodes CASTEQGVGELFF. Filled out from reference TRBV7-2 and TRBJ2-2, the complete variable domain reads GAGVSQSPSNKVTEKGKDVELRCDPISGHTALYWYRQSLGQGLEFLIYFQGNSAPDKSGLPSDRFSAERTGGSVSTLTIQRTQQEDSAVYLCASTEQGVGELFFGEGSRLTVL.

This clonotype was observed a few times. The gene calls are TRBV28 and TRBJ1-2; 7 bases are shared with TRBD1. With 7 bases clipped from V and 8 bases from J, the junction kept 13 bases outside the gene matches. CDR3 length: 14 amino acids. Germline V lookup: CDR1 MDHEN, CDR2 SYDVKM. Here the CDR3 reads CASTIPQGVLGYTF. Here the CDR3 DNA reads TGTGCCAGCACTATACCTCAGGGGGTCCTAGGCTACACCTTC.

The table lists this clonotype with a few counts. The chain is built from TRBV12-3 or TRBV12-4 and TRBJ1-2, with a possible D match to TRBD1 (6 bases). This CDR3 has 14 amino acids. V was trimmed by 8 bases and J by 4 bases, leaving 17 bases between them. The CDR3, as DNA: TGTGCCAGCTCCTGGGCAGGGGAAGGCTATGGCTACACCTTC. Amino acids: CASSWAGEGYGYTF.